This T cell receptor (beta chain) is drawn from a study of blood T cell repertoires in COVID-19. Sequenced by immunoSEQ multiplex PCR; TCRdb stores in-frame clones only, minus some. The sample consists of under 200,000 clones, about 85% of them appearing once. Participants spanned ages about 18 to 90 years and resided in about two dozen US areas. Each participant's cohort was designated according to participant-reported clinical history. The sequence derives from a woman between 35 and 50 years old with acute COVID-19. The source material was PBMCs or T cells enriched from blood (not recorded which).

CDR3 in amino acids: CASSRQTTGANVLTF. CDR3 coding DNA: TGTGCCAGCAGTAGACAGACCACTGGGGCCAACGTCCTGACTTTC. V usage is TRBV2 and J usage is TRBJ2-6, with D possibly matching TRBD1 (5 bases). V dropped 5 bases and J dropped 2 bases, with 10 bases sitting between them. Per germline, CDR1 SNHLY and CDR2 FYNNEI. The CDR3 is 15 residues long.